The clone carrying this T cell receptor (beta chain) was seen a single time. This entry belongs to a study of blood T cell repertoires in COVID-19. Study in general: Both acute and convalescent COVID-19 samples were obtained from the United States, Italy and Spain. Sources were T cells, B-cell-depleted T cells, or PBMCs; the material itself was cDNA or gDNA.

The authors' processing: Amplifying reference gene primers gave estimates of nucleated cell counts. Profiling relied on immunoSEQ multiplex PCR, and the TCRdb table lists in-frame clones only, not all of them. V, J and clone size are taken as reported in that table, and D and trimming were inferred from the DNA itself. The sample lists about 68,000 clones, 84% occurring once. The CDR3 has 15 amino acids. Trimming pared 0 bases from V and 4 bases from J, leaving 13 bases between. Per germline, CDR1 MNHNY and CDR2 SVGAGI (reference sequence). The specimen was peripheral blood. The sequence was obtained from a man aged 45-65 years with active COVID-19. V gene TRBV6-6 combines with J gene TRBJ2-7, with a tentative D call TRBD1 (6 bases). CDR3 residues: CASSYSRQALYEQYF. The CDR3 bases are TGTGCCAGCAGTTACTCGCGACAGGCCCTATACGAGCAGTACTTC.